The rows below give T cell receptor beta chains drawn from one sample of a study of beta chain features in type 1 diabetes. Sequenced by immunoSEQ multiplex PCR; TCRdb stores in-frame clones only, minus some. Counted here are some 350,000 clones, around an eighth occurring once; the ten biggest clones make up over 0.014%. The material sequenced was naive CD4+ T cells from blood. The receptor source for this set is a woman aged 18-29 years with type 1 diabetes. CDR3s include the opening cysteine and the closing phenylalanine or tryptophan. D genes are given only for firm matches. Clone size appears in some rows only: once, few, many, or a class for an expanded clone.

j_call | v_call | d_call | clone_size | cdr3_nt | cdr3_aa
TRBJ1-5 | TRBV19 | TRBD1 | . | TGTGCCAGTAGTTCGGGACAGGGACGCTTCGGTCAGCCCCAGCATTTT | CASSSGQGRFGQPQHF
TRBJ1-3 | TRBV4-1 | TRBD1 | . | TGCGCCAGCAGCCAAGAACAGGGGAGGTTGGCTGGAAACACCATATATTTT | CASSQEQGRLAGNTIYF
TRBJ1-5 | TRBV5-5 | . | . | TGTGCCAGCAGCTTCCAAGGGGGTCCCCAGCATTTT | CASSFQGGPQHF
TRBJ2-2 | TRBV5-1 | . | . | TGCGCCAGCAGAACAGGCAACACCGGGGAGCTGTTTTTT | CASRTGNTGELFF
TRBJ1-1 | TRBV5-6 | TRBD1 | . | TGTGCCAGCAGCCCCGGGACAGGGGGGACTGAAGCTTTCTTT | CASSPGTGGTEAFF
TRBJ2-1 | TRBV18 | TRBD2 | few | TGTGCCAGCTCACCAGTCCTAGCGGGAACGAATGAGCAGTTCTTC | CASSPVLAGTNEQFF
TRBJ2-7 | TRBV5-1 | TRBD1 | few | TGCGCCAGCAGCTGGACTACCGGGACAGGGACCGGCGAGCAGTACTTC | CASSWTTGTGTGEQYF
TRBJ1-4 | TRBV18 | . | once | TGTGCCAGCTCACCACAAATGACTTCAACTAATGAAAAACTGTTTTTT | CASSPQMTSTNEKLFF
TRBJ2-1 | TRBV7-3 | TRBD2 | . | TGTGCCAGCAGCCCGCCGGGACTAGCGGGATTAAATGAGCAGTTCTTC | CASSPPGLAGLNEQFF
TRBJ1-2 | TRBV6-6 | TRBD1 | . | TGTGCCACCCAGGACAGGGACAACTATGGCTACACCTTC | CATQDRDNYGYTF
TRBJ2-3 | TRBV5-1 | . | . | TGCGCCAGCAGCTTGGCCTATCCGACTCCCCTCGATACGCAGTATTTT | CASSLAYPTPLDTQYF
TRBJ2-1 | TRBV28 | . | . | TGTGCCCCGTTGTCCCGGGACAAGCTATTGAATGAGCAGTTCTTC | CAPLSRDKLLNEQFF
TRBJ2-1 | TRBV11-2 | TRBD1 | . | TGTGCCAGCAGCCCTGGGACAGTACCATTCTCCTACAATGAGCAGTTCTTC | CASSPGTVPFSYNEQFF
TRBJ2-7 | TRBV28 | TRBD2 | few | TGTGCCAGCAGGGAGACTAGCGCCCACGAGCAGTACTTC | CASRETSAHEQYF
TRBJ2-7 | TRBV25-1 | TRBD2 | few | TGTGCCAGCAGTGAAGGGTCTAGCGGCGCGTACGAGCAGTACTTC | CASSEGSSGAYEQYF
TRBJ2-5 | TRBV5-1 | TRBD2 | few | TGCGCCAGCAGCTTGGGGCCTAGCGGGAGAAGGGAGACCCAGTACTTC | CASSLGPSGRRETQYF
TRBJ2-1 | TRBV11-1 | TRBD2 | . | TGTGCCAGCAGCCGCGGGGAGGGGACGAGCTCCTACAATGAGCAGTTCTTC | CASSRGEGTSSYNEQFF
TRBJ2-1 | TRBV7-2 | . | . | TGTGCCAGCAGCTTAGTCTCGACGGGTGAGCAGTTCTTC | CASSLVSTGEQFF
TRBJ2-1 | TRBV6-1 | TRBD2 | once | TGTGCCAGCAGTGTATATCTAGCGGGAGATCCTGTCTTC | CASSVYLAGDPVF
TRBJ2-5 | TRBV4-1 | . | . | TGCGCCAGCAGAAGGTTAAGTGGCGGTAAAGAGACCCAGTACTTC | CASRRLSGGKETQYF
TRBJ2-4 | TRBV4-1 | TRBD2 | . | TGCGCCAGCAGCTTACGGACTAGCGGGAAAAACATTCAGTACTTC | CASSLRTSGKNIQYF
TRBJ2-3 | TRBV5-1 | . | . | TGCGCCAGCAGCTTTAGGCAGGGCGGCACAGATACGCAGTATTTT | CASSFRQGGTDTQYF
TRBJ1-1 | TRBV27 | . | . | TGTGCCAGCAGTTATACACAGAACACTGAAGCTTTCTTT | CASSYTQNTEAFF
TRBJ2-1 | TRBV5-6 | . | few | TGTGCCAGCAGCTCCCGGGGGAGCTCCTACAATGAGCAGTTCTTC | CASSSRGSSYNEQFF
TRBJ2-1 | TRBV18 | TRBD2 | . | TGTGCCTCCGAACCCCCGGCTAGCGGGAGTGGGGGTGAGCAGTTCTTC | CASEPPASGSGGEQFF
TRBJ2-3 | TRBV19 | TRBD2 | . | TGTGCCAGTAGTCTGAGTCCGGGACTAGCGGGAGTGAGGGATACGCAGTATTTT | CASSLSPGLAGVRDTQYF
TRBJ2-7 | TRBV27 | TRBD2 | few | TGTGCCAGCAGTTGGAGCGGGACTCCCTACGAGCAGTACTTC | CASSWSGTPYEQYF
TRBJ1-5 | TRBV25-1 | TRBD1 | . | TGTGCCAGCAGGGGACAGGGTTTCAATCAGCCCCAGCATTTT | CASRGQGFNQPQHF
TRBJ2-5 | TRBV28 | . | few | TGTGCCAGCAGTACCGGGGGCCAAGAGACCCAGTACTTC | CASSTGGQETQYF
TRBJ1-5 | TRBV4-2 | . | . | TGTGCCAGCAGCCAAGATTGGGAGGGCAATCAGCCCCAGCATTTT | CASSQDWEGNQPQHF
TRBJ2-2 | TRBV6-6 | . | few | TGTGCCAGCAGTTACCCCGGGACAATGAACACCGGGGAGCTGTTTTTT | CASSYPGTMNTGELFF
TRBJ2-7 | TRBV27 | . | . | TGTGCCAGCAGTACAGGGCCAGCTATCGTAGAGCAGTACTTC | CASSTGPAIVEQYF
TRBJ1-1 | TRBV7-9 | . | . | TGTGCCAGCAAATATGAATACGGGGGTTTGAACACTGAAGCTTTCTTT | CASKYEYGGLNTEAFF
TRBJ2-7 | TRBV7-3 | TRBD1 | . | TGTGCCAGCAGCTTGGACAGGGGGTCGGACGAGCAGTACTTC | CASSLDRGSDEQYF
TRBJ2-1 | TRBV5-1 | TRBD1 | . | TGCGCCAGCAGCATCGGGACAGGGGGTAATGAGCAGTTCTTC | CASSIGTGGNEQFF
TRBJ1-4 | TRBV5-1 | . | once | TGCGCCAGCAGCTTTCTGTCGGGAGGTGAAAAACTGTTTTTT | CASSFLSGGEKLFF
TRBJ1-5 | TRBV18 | . | . | TGTGCCAGCTCAGGCAGGGTTGATCAGCCCCAGCATTTT | CASSGRVDQPQHF
TRBJ1-1 | TRBV9 | . | . | TGTGCCAGCAGCCCATCCCCTAGGGCAGGGGAAGAGGCTTTCTTT | CASSPSPRAGEEAFF
TRBJ2-1 | TRBV11-3 | . | . | TGTGCCAGCAGCTCCCTGGACACCCCTGAGCAGTTCTTC | CASSSLDTPEQFF
TRBJ2-7 | TRBV2 | TRBD2 | . | TGTGCCAGCAGTGTTTCAGCGGGGGAAATCTACGAGCAGTACTTC | CASSVSAGEIYEQYF
TRBJ2-2 | TRBV5-6 | TRBD2 | few | TGTGCCAGCAGCCTCCCGGGGGGATCGAACACCGGGGAGCTGTTTTTT | CASSLPGGSNTGELFF
TRBJ2-3 | TRBV30 | TRBD2 | . | TGTGCCTGGAGTGTAAAGGCTAGCGGGAGCACAGATACGCAGTATTTT | CAWSVKASGSTDTQYF
TRBJ2-3 | TRBV7-2 | TRBD2 | . | TGTGCCAGCAGCTTATGGGTAGCGGGAGGAGCTGGTACGCAGTATTTT | CASSLWVAGGAGTQYF
TRBJ2-2 | TRBV7-9 | . | few | TGTGCCAGCAGCCCCAGCAGGGCTTCCACCGGGGAGCTGTTTTTT | CASSPSRASTGELFF